This TCR beta chain was sequenced during a study of Graves' ophthalmopathy and Graves' hyperthyroidism listed by TCRdb under 2018. As for the study more broadly: Peripheral blood was collected at initial diagnosis, before any treatment. The study used TCR beta repertoire signatures to distinguish Graves' ophthalmopathy from Graves' hyperthyroidism and to predict progression to ophthalmopathy. In total, approximately 130 blood samples were TCR-sequenced: roughly 45 ophthalmopathy, roughly 80 hyperthyroidism and around 17 hyperthyroidism-to-ophthalmopathy patients. To explore V-J signatures that separate ophthalmopathy from hyperthyroidism, a discovery set of approximately 100 patients was enrolled, consisting of about 41 with ophthalmopathy and roughly 57 with stable hyperthyroidism. An independent validation cohort was composed of some 19 hyperthyroidism patients and some 16 patients who later progressed from hyperthyroidism to ophthalmopathy. T-cell repertoires of thyroid tissue and blood were compared in more than five hyperthyroidism patients. Following sampling, methimazole starting at 30 mg daily was administered to hyperthyroidism patients, and high-dose intravenous methylprednisolone was administered to ophthalmopathy patients. The 100 or so discovery patients were divided at random into training and test sets in a 7:3 ratio. The paper as a whole reports these results and caveats: Most of the expanded thyroid clonotypes with a frequency above 0.001 were also detected in blood, and it was suggested that the thyroid immune response may be reflected by blood repertoires. Ophthalmopathy was separated from stable hyperthyroidism by the 13-signature model with roughly 88% sensitivity and roughly 83% specificity in cross-validation and with 80%/75% in the test set. In validation, the model predicted ophthalmopathy progression with nearly 71% sensitivity and roughly 72% specificity; more than ten predicted patients were CT-confirmed with GO in a median of approximately 6.2 months. Sample size was not statistically predetermined, and group allocation was not concealed from the investigators.

Patients with ophthalmopathy had moderately to severely active disease, with a Clinical Activity Score of 3 or more, a NOSPECS grade of 4 or more, and a disease duration of less than 3 months. Patients with other autoimmune diseases, uncontrolled infections, pregnancy or lactation were excluded. Diagnosis was based on clinical symptoms, serum thyroxine, TRAb, thyroid ultrasound and orbital computed tomography. Using Ficoll-Paque density gradient centrifugation, PBMCs were isolated from 9 to 10 ml of fresh peripheral blood. Total RNA was extracted with Trizol reagent and quality-checked on an Agilent 2100 Bioanalyzer. The CDR3 contains 15 residues, cysteine and phenylalanine counted. Of all the DNA, just the CDR3 is kept, 45 bases in frame from base 1. V lost 6 bases and J lost 3 bases, and the count of bases not matched to a germline gene is 11. The germline V gene yields SNHLY for CDR1 and FYNNEI for CDR2.

Turning to this clonotype: Its antigen is unknown. No base-level quality is on record; no much larger clone is a single base apart.

For repertoire sequencing, TCR beta CDR3 regions were amplified from RNA transcripts. The first round was an RT-PCR using HTBI primers with the Qiagen OneStep RT-PCR kit, and this first round was followed by a second-round multiplex PCR, then size selection and purification. The libraries underwent paired-end sequencing with 100 bp reads on an Illumina HiSeq2000. In the source study's methods: SOAPnuke was used to process the reads, removing any read that contained adapters or uncalled bases, had a mean Phred below 15, or lacked an exact match to the constant primer or identifier. COPE v1.2.5 was used to merge the high-quality paired reads. Clonotypes were defined as unique nucleotide sequences and were aligned to IMGT TRB V, D and J references using MiTCR v1.1. Analysis was restricted to V-J combinations with a frequency above 0.0001, which covered approximately 99% of repertoires. For each V-J combination, a TCR clonal expansion and chaos score was defined as F50 clonal expansion divided by the chaos observed in the TCRdist matrix. Welch's t-statistics and random forest were used to reduce features to about a dozen V-J combinations, which were fed into a naive Bayes classifier. The Morisita-Horn index was used to measure how similar the thyroid and blood repertoires were. TCRdb handled the public reads itself, with Q25 trimming in fastp and clone calling in MiXCR, and kept productive beta chains. Rows with a matching CDR3 protein are joined into one entry that keeps the most common DNA and genes. These V and J calls originate from TCRdb's pipeline instead of the authors' own analysis. This sample gives roughly 160,000 distinct CDR3 sequences in total; more than 30% of them show up just once. Roughly 5.8% of the sample rests with the top ten.

The clonotype was recovered from a woman in her forties with Graves' ophthalmopathy. Donor details come from another sample of the same person, matched by shared clones. Recombination joined TRBV2 with TRBJ2-7, with 7 bases matching TRBD1. The sample comprised peripheral blood. CDR3 loop: CASRVGGSGIYEQYF. The DNA reads TGTGCCAGCAGGGTAGGGGGCAGCGGCATCTACGAGCAGTACTTC.